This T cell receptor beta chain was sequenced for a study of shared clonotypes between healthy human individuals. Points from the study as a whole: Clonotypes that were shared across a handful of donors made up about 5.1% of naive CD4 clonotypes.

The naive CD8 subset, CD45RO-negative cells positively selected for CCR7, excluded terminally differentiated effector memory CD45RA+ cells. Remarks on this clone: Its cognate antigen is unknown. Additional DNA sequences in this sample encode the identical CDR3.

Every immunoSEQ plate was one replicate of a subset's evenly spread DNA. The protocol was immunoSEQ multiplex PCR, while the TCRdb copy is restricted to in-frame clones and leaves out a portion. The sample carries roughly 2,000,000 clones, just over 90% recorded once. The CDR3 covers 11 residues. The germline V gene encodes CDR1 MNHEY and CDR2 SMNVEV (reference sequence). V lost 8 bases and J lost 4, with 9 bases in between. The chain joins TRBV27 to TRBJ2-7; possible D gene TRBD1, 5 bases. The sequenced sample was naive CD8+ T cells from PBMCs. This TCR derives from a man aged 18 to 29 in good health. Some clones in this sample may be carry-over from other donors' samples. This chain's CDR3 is CASGDSYEQYF. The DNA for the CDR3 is TGTGCCAGCGGAGACAGTTACGAGCAGTACTTC.